The 11 T cell receptor beta chains below come from one sample, sequenced in a study of early T cells in non-severe SARS-CoV-2 infection (dated by TCRdb to the early 2020s). Library prep was done by 5' RACE. The sequencer was a NextSeq 500. In TCRdb, the public reads were trimmed at Q25 with fastp and aligned with MiXCR, with productive beta chains retained. Entries that share a CDR3 protein sequence are merged under the most common genes and DNA. The sample table contains 55,000 or so distinct CDR3 sequences; only one count was recorded for 5% to 7.5% of them. 5.5% to 7.5% of the sample goes to the ten largest clones. The sequencing used whole blood, collected at baseline. Every receptor here comes from an adult who was a healthcare worker with PCR-confirmed SARS-CoV-2 infection or an uninfected control (not recorded which).

This clonotype came up many times. V and J are TRBV21-1 and TRBJ2-1; no DNA check was done on the table's D call, TRBD2. TRBV21-1 is shown as a pseudogene. There are 18 residues in the CDR3. CDR3 in DNA: TGTGCCAGCAGCAAAGCGAACCTCTGGGCGGGGGGGCCTCCCGAGCAGTTCTTC. This gives the protein CASSKANLWAGGPPEQFF.

In its sample, this clonotype was seen a few times. This chain joins TRBV28 and TRBJ2-4; TRBD2 matches at 7 bases. V trimming: 1 base; J trimming: 3 bases; junction bases outside the gene matches: 6. The V gene's germline CDR1 is MDHEN and CDR2 SYDVKM. This CDR3 has 16 amino acids. The CDR3 sequence: CASSLYGEGVKNIQYF. CDR3 coding DNA: TGTGCCAGCAGTTTATACGGGGAGGGTGTCAAAAACATTCAGTACTTC.

This clonotype was counted many times. The CDR3 here is CASSHMPVSGANDEQYF. The DNA for the CDR3 is TGCGCCAGCAGCCACATGCCGGTCAGCGGGGCAAACGACGAGCAGTACTTC. This sequence joins TRBV4-3 and TRBJ2-7; 7 positions match TRBD2. The CDR3 consists of 17 residues. Losses at the gene ends were 3 bases for V and 5 bases for J; bases not matched to a gene: 16. The V gene's germline CDR1 is LGHNA and CDR2 YSLEER.

Ten or more counts support this clonotype. The V call is TRBV11-1, the J call TRBJ2-5, with no clear D. CDR3 length equals 13 residues. V was clipped by 5 bases and J by 0 bases, with 7 bases between them. Germline V gene sequence: CDR1 SGHAT, CDR2 FQDESV (reference sequence). CDR3 loop: CASSRSDQETQYF. CDR3 coding DNA: TGTGCCAGCAGCCGGTCCGACCAAGAGACCCAGTACTTC.

This clonotype was recorded many times. The chain has TRBV11-2 and TRBJ2-1; 10 bases fit TRBD2. J was trimmed by 9 bases and V by 5 bases; bases with no gene match: 10. From germline, CDR1 is SGHAT and CDR2 FQNNGV. The CDR3 sequence is 15 residues long. CDR3 DNA sequence: TGTGCCAGCAGCCCTACGGCTAGCGGGGGTGCTGAGCAGTTCTTC. It encodes CASSPTASGGAEQFF. The full variable domain, its missing parts supplied by reference TRBV11-2 and TRBJ2-1, is EAGVAQSPRYKIIEKRQSVAFWCNPISGHATLYWYQQILGQGPKLLIQFQNNGVVDDSQLPKDRFSAERLKGVDSTLKIQPAKLEDSAVYLCASSPTASGGAEQFFGPGTRLTVL.

This clonotype has more than one count but fewer than ten. This sequence joins TRBV7-3 and TRBJ1-1; 8 bases agree with TRBD1. Germline lookup yields CDR1 SGHTA and CDR2 FQGTGA. The J segment lost 7 bases and the V segment lost 5 bases, leaving 6 bases of the junction unmatched. The CDR3 consists of 13 residues. CDR3 protein: CASSQDREFEAFF. CDR3 coding DNA: TGTGCCAGCAGCCAGGACAGGGAGTTTGAAGCTTTCTTT. The full variable domain, in which reference TRBV7-3 and TRBJ1-1 provide the parts outside the CDR3, is GAGVSQTPSNKVTEKGKYVELRCDPISGHTALYWYRQSLGQGPEFLIYFQGTGAADDSGLPNDRFFAVRPEGSVSTLKIQRTERGDSAVYLCASSQDREFEAFFGQGTRLTVV.

The chain joins TRBV24-1 to TRBJ2-1, with a weak D call TRBD2 (6 bases). Germline V CDR1 and CDR2: KGHDR, SFDVKD. With 6 bases removed from V and 5 bases from J, the gap between germline ends came to 19 bases. The CDR3 contains 16 residues. As DNA, the CDR3 is TGTGCCACCAGTCCCCGGGCGGGATCCTGGGACAATGAGCAGTTCTTC. This gives the protein CATSPRAGSWDNEQFF.

The chain employs TRBV4-2 and TRBJ2-2; 11 bases agree with TRBD2. The length of the CDR3 is 16 residues. The V gene end was trimmed by 3 bases and the J gene end by 6 bases; junction bases not matched to a gene: 6. Germline loops: CDR1 LGHNA, CDR2 YNFKEQ. The CDR3 DNA reads as TGTGCCAGCAGCCAGCTTAGCGGGGGGGCCTCCGGGGAGCTGTTTTTT. This sequence encodes CASSQLSGGASGELFF.

The chain uses TRBV20-1 and TRBJ2-7; D is perhaps TRBD1 or TRBD2 (5 bases each). CDR3 length: 12 amino acids. The V gene lost 4 bases and the J gene lost 5 bases, with 12 bases spanning the gap. Germline CDR1 and CDR2: DFQATT and SNEGSKA (reference sequence). As DNA, the CDR3 is TGCAGTGCTACGGCAGGGACCGACGAGCAGTACTTC. Encoded protein: CSATAGTDEQYF.

CDR3 DNA: TGTGCCAGCAGCTTGGACAGGGATCAAGATACGCAGTATTTT. Translating gives CASSLDRDQDTQYF. V is TRBV2 and J is TRBJ2-3; 8 bases are shared with TRBD1. After removal of 6 bases from V and 5 bases from J, the junction contained 7 bases not matched to a gene. The germline gives CDR1 SNHLY, CDR2 FYNNEI. CDR3 length equals 14 residues. The variable domain in full, completed from reference TRBV2 and TRBJ2-3, reads EPEVTQTPSHQVTQMGQEVILRCVPISNHLYFYWYRQILGQKVEFLVSFYNNEISEKSEIFDDQFSVERPDGSNFTLKIRSTKLEDSAMYFCASSLDRDQDTQYFGPGTRLTVL.

This clonotype was observed a handful of times. The J gene is TRBJ1-2, the V gene TRBV5-6, with TRBD1 matching 7 bases. The junction had 7 bases not matched to a gene; V was cut back by 4 bases and J by 7 bases. The CDR3 extends over 13 amino acids. Germline V lookup: CDR1 SGHDT, CDR2 YYEEEE. In DNA form, the CDR3 reads TGTGCCAGCAGCATTGGGACAGTCCGTGGCTACACCTTC. Protein sequence: CASSIGTVRGYTF.